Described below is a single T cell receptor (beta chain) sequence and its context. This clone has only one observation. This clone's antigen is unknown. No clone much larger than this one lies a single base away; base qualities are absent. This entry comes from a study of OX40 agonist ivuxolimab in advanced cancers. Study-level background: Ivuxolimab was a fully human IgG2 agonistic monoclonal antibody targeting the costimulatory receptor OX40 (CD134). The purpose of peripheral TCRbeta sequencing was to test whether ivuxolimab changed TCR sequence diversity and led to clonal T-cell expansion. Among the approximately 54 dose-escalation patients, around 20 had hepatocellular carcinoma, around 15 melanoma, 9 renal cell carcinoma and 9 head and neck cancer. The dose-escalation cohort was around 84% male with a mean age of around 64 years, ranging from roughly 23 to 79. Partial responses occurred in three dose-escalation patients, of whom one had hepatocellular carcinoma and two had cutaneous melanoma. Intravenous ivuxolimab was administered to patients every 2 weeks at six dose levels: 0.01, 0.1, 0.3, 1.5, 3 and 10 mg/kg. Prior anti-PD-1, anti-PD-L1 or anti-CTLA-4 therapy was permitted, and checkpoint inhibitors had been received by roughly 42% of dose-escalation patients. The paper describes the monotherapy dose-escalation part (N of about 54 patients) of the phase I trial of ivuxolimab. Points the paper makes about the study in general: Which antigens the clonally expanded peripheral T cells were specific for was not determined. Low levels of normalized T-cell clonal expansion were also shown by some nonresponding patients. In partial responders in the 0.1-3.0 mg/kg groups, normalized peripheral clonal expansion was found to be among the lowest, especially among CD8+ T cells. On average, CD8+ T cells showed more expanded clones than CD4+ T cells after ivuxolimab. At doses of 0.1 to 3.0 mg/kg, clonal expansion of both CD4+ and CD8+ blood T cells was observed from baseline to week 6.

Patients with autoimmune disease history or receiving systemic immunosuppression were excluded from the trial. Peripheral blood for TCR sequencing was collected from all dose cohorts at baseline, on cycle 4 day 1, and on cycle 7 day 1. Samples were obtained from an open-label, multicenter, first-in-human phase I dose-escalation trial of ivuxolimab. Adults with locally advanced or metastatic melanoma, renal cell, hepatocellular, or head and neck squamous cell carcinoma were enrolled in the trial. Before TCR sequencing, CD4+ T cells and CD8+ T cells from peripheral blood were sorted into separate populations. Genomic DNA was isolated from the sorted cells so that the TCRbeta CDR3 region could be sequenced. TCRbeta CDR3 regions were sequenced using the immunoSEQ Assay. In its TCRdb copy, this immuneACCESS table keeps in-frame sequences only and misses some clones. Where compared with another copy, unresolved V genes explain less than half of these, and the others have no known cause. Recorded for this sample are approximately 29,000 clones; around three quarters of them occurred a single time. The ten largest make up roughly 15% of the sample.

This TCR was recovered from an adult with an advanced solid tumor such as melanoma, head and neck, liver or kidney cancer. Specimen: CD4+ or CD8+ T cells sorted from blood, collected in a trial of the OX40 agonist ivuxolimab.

The DNA is TGTGCCAGCAAGGCCAGCCCAGTACACCACGCTTTCTTT. Its protein is CASKASPVHHAFF. Recombination connected TRBV28 to TRBJ1-1; there is no confident call for the D gene. From a lookup of the germline V gene, CDR1 and CDR2 are MDHEN and SYDVKM. The V end loses 7 bases and the J end loses 11 bases, and a stretch of 20 bases separates them. The CDR3 spans 13 residues, from the cysteine through the phenylalanine. The DNA shown is the 39-base CDR3, in frame from base 1. The full variable domain, completed from the reference TRBV28 and TRBJ1-1 proteins outside the CDR3, reads DVKVTQSSRYLVKRTGEKVFLECVQDMDHENMFWYRQDPGLGLRLIYFSYDVKMKEKGDIPEGYSVSREKKERFSLILESASTNQTSMYLCASKASPVHHAFFGQGTRLTVV.